This is a list of T cell receptor beta chains from one sample in a study of graft-versus-host responses after intestinal transplantation. Data came from immunoSEQ multiplex PCR; TCRdb stores just in-frame clones and leaves some out. Here the sample spans 85,000 to 100,000 clones, 92% being singletons. These receptors are not linked to any known antigen. The starting material was unstimulated CD8+ T cells sorted from spleen or lymph node cells, obtained before transplant. These receptors all come from a human donor who was the organ donor for an intestinal transplant. The CDR3 runs from the conserved cysteine through the conserved F or W. Each record gives: V gene, clone size, J gene, D gene, CDR3 DNA, CDR3 protein. A D gene is named only where the DNA matches it firmly. For some rows the clone size is stated as once, few or many, or as a class when expanded; others skip it.

TRBV5-1	NA	TRBJ2-5	TRBD1	TGCGCCAGCAGCCCCCTCGGGACAGTTAAAGAGACCCAGTACTTC	CASSPLGTVKETQYF
TRBV13	NA	TRBJ1-1	TRBD1	TGTGCCAGCAGCTTGAGACAGGGAAAGAACACTGAAGCTTTCTTT	CASSLRQGKNTEAFF
TRBV9	NA	TRBJ2-1	TRBD1	TGTGCCAGCAGCGTAGGGGGACAGGGGGGCGTCTTC	CASSVGGQGGVF
TRBV7-6	NA	TRBJ2-7	TRBD1	TGTGCCAGCAGCTTAGAGGTTATTGGGACAGTTACCTACGAGCAGTACTTC	CASSLEVIGTVTYEQYF
TRBV21-1	NA	TRBJ1-5	NA	TGTGCCGGCCCGCTCTGGGAGGGACTTAATAGCAATCAGCCCCAGCATTTT	CAGPLWEGLNSNQPQHF
TRBV28	NA	TRBJ1-2	NA	TGTGCCAGCAGTCCCCGCGCTGTTGTCCGGGGGAGTCGAGGCTACACCTTC	CASSPRAVVRGSRGYTF
TRBV7-9	NA	TRBJ2-7	TRBD1	TGTGCCAGCAGCTTCAAGGGACAGGGACCCTACGAGCAGTACTTC	CASSFKGQGPYEQYF
TRBV7-9	once	TRBJ1-1	TRBD1	TGTGCCAGCAGCGCTCCGACAGGGGTTGGCACTGAAGCTTTCTTT	CASSAPTGVGTEAFF
TRBV7-9	NA	TRBJ1-1	NA	TGTGCCAGCAGCTTATTCGGACCCCCCGGACACTATGCGGACACTGAAGCTTTCTTT	CASSLFGPPGHYADTEAFF
TRBV5-1	NA	TRBJ2-1	TRBD1	TGCGCCAGCAGCTTTGGGGGGGGACAGGGGAATGAGCAGTTCTTC	CASSFGGGQGNEQFF
TRBV19	NA	TRBJ1-4	TRBD1	TGTGCCAGTTTTGGGACAGGGGAAAAACTGTTTTTT	CASFGTGEKLFF
TRBV7-9	NA	TRBJ2-5	TRBD1	TGTGCCAGCAGCTTTACAGGGGACCAAGAGACCCAGTACTTC	CASSFTGDQETQYF
TRBV12-2	NA	TRBJ2-1	NA	TGTGCAAGTCGCCTAGGGACAGGGCGGGATGAGCAGTTCTTC	CASRLGTGRDEQFF
TRBV6-1	NA	TRBJ1-4	NA	TGTGCCAGCACCAGAGGCAGGGGTAATGAAAAACTGTTTTTT	CASTRGRGNEKLFF
TRBV29-1	NA	TRBJ1-1	NA	TGCAGCGCACGGAGGGACACTGAAGCTTTCTTT	CSARRDTEAFF
TRBV28	NA	TRBJ2-7	NA	TGTGCCAGCAGTCTCGGGACTGGCAACTACGAGCAGTACTTC	CASSLGTGNYEQYF
TRBV13	NA	TRBJ1-5	TRBD1	TGTGCCAGCAGCCTGGGACAGGGAAGACAGCCCCAGCATTTT	CASSLGQGRQPQHF
TRBV5-1	NA	TRBJ2-7	TRBD2	TGCGCCAGCAGCTACACTAGCGGTCCCGCCTACGAGCAGTACTTC	CASSYTSGPAYEQYF
TRBV7-6	once	TRBJ1-1	NA	TGTGCCAGCAGCTCGCTAGTGGGGCAGGGGCTGAGTGGAACTGAAGCTTTCTTT	CASSSLVGQGLSGTEAFF
TRBV21-1	NA	TRBJ2-3	NA	TGTGCCAGCAGCAAAGGAGAGCGGGAGGCGACACTGGGAGATACGCAGTATTTT	CASSKGEREATLGDTQYF
TRBV19	NA	TRBJ1-2	NA	TGTGCCAGTAGTATACAGGGGAATGACTATGGCTACACCTTC	CASSIQGNDYGYTF
TRBV10-2	NA	TRBJ2-4	NA	TGCGCCAGCAGCCTCCGGAGGGGGCGGGGAAACTTCGCCGGAAAAAACATTCAGTACTTC	CASSLRRGRGNFAGKNIQYF